The entry below describes one TCR beta chain. Generated by immunoSEQ multiplex PCR, the TCRdb table keeps only in-frame clones and is missing some. The sample shows around 370,000 clones, 88% of them seen only once. These data are taken from a study of blood T cell repertoires in COVID-19. Study background: Sources were T cells, B-cell-depleted T cells, or PBMCs; the material itself was cDNA or gDNA.

This clonotype originated in a woman in her 70s with COVID-19, enrolled during active disease. The sequencing sample was made of peripheral blood.

CDR3 in DNA: TGTGCCAGCAGCTTAGCTCGGACAGGGGGAAGATATGGCTACACCTTC. Protein product: CASSLARTGGRYGYTF. V and J are TRBV11-2 and TRBJ1-2; 10 nucleotides line up with TRBD1. The germline V gene has CDR1 SGHAT and CDR2 FQNNGV. With V trimmed by 1 base and J by 5 bases, 7 bases remained unmatched. The CDR3 has 16 residues.